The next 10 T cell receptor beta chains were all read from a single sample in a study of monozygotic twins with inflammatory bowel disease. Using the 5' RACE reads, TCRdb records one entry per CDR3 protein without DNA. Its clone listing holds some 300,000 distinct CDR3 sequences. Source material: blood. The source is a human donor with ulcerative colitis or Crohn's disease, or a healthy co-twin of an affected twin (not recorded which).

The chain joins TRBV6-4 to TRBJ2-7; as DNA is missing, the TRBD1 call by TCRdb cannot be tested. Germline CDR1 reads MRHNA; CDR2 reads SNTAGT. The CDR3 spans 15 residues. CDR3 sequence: CASRPERQGVYEQYF.

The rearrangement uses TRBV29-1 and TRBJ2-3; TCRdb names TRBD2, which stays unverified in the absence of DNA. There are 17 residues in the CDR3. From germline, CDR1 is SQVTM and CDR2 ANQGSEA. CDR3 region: CSVDPFYRAPSTDTQYF.

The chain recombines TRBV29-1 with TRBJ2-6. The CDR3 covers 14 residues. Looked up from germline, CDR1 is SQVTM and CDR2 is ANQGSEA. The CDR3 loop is CSVGWETGANVLTF.

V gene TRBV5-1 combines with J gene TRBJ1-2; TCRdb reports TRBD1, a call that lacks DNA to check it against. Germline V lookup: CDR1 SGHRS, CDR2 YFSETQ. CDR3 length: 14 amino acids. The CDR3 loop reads CASSLGQGDYGYTF.

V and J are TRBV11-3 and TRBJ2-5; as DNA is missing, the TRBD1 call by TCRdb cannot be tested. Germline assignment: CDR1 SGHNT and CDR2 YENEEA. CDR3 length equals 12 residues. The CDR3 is CASRGGGETQYF.

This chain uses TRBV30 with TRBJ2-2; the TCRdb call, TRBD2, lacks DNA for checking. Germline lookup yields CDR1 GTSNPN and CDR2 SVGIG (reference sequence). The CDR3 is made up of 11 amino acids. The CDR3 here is CAWAEVGELFF.

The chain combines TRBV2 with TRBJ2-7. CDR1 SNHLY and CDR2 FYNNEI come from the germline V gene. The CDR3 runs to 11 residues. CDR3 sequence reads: CASIGEYEQYF.

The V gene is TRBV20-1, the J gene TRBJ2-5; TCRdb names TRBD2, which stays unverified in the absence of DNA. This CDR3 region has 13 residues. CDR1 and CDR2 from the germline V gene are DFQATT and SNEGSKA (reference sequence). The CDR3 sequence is CSASGGSGETQYF.

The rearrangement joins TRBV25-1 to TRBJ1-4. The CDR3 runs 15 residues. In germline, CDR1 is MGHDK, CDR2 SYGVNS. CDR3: CASSRNRATNEKLFF.

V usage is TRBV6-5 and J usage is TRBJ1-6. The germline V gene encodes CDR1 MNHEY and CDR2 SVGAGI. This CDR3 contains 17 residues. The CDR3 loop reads CASSYSIFAGGNSPLHF.